This TCR beta chain stems from a study of shared clonotypes between healthy human individuals. CDR1 and CDR2 (germline): SGHTA, FQGNSA. V gave up 3 bases and J gave up 13 bases, with 18 bases separating them. This CDR3 has 14 amino acids. Study-wide points: Exclusively blood specimens were collected; tissue repertoires likely differ.

The data were produced by immunoSEQ multiplex PCR, yet TCRdb's version contains in-frame clones alone and is incomplete. The sample yields 70,000 to 95,000 clones, 60% to 80% seen once. A word on this clone: Its target is unknown.

The sample consisted of memory CD8+ T cells sorted from blood. Subset meaning: CD45RO+ cells pooled with CCR7-negative TemRA cells. The chain links TRBV7-2 to TRBJ1-4, with a tentative D call TRBD1 (5 bases). This clonotype was obtained from a young man in good health. CDR3 amino acids: CASSFSPGPVPLFF. CDR3 DNA: TGTGCCAGCAGCTTTTCCCCAGGGCCAGTCCCACTGTTTTTT.